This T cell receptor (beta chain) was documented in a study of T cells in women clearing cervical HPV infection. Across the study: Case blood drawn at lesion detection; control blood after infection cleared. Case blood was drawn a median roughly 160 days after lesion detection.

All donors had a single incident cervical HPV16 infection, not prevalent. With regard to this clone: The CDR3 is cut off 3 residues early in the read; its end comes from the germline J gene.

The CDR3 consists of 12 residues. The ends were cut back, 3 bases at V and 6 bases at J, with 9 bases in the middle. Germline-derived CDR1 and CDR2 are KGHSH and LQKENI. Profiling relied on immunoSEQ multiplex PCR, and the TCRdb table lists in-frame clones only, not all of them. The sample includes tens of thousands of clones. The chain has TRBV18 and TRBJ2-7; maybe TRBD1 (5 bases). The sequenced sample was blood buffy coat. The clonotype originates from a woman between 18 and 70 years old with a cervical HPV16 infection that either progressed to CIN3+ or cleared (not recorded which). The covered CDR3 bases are TGTGCCAGCTCACCCCAGGGTACCGAG. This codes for CASSPQGTE. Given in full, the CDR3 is CASSPQGTEQYF.